The 20 T cell receptor beta chains given below trace back to one sample, sequenced in a study of radiotherapy plus CTLA-4 blockade in lung cancer. Sequenced by immunoSEQ multiplex PCR; TCRdb stores in-frame clones only, minus some. This sample has about 28,000 clones; roughly 83% occur once, and the top ten carry approximately 16%. This specimen consisted of peripheral blood, obtained from a patient treated with radiotherapy plus ipilimumab. The receptors were sampled from a human donor with non-small cell lung cancer that progressed on radiotherapy plus ipilimumab.

V is TRBV5-5 and J is TRBJ2-2, with D maybe TRBD2 (6 bases). The CDR3 has 13 residues. Trimming shortened V by 6 bases and J by 8 bases, and 14 bases separated the two germline ends. Germline values: CDR1 SGHKS, CDR2 YYEKEE (reference sequence). CDR3 region: CASKGLIRGELFF. The CDR3 coding sequence is TGTGCCAGCAAGGGACTCATTCGGGGGGAGCTGTTTTTT.

The chain joins TRBV28 to TRBJ2-7; tentatively, D is TRBD2 (6 bases). The CDR3 extends over 15 amino acids. Germline V CDR1 and CDR2: MDHEN, SYDVKM. V lost 3 bases and J 2 bases, leaving 14 bases between the germline ends. CDR3 sequence (DNA): TGTGCCAGCAGTTTCGCCGGGACTGGGGCCTACGAGCAGTACTTC. It translates to CASSFAGTGAYEQYF.

This rearrangement joins TRBV11-2 to TRBJ2-1; 9 positions match TRBD2. Germline assignment: CDR1 SGHAT and CDR2 FQNNGV. V trimming: 8 bases; J trimming: 2 bases; junction bases outside the gene matches: 7. The CDR3 is 15 amino acids. CDR3 protein: CASGEAGGAYNEQFF. The CDR3 nucleotides read TGTGCCAGCGGGGAAGCGGGAGGAGCCTACAATGAGCAGTTCTTC.

This clone occurred a few times. The V and J genes are TRBV7-9 and TRBJ2-7, with 8 bases identical to TRBD1. V dropped 9 bases and J dropped 6; count of bases not matched to a gene: 10. This CDR3 is 13 amino acids long. Germline V gene sequence: CDR1 SEHNR, CDR2 FQNEAQ (reference sequence). The CDR3 is CASTPGQVPEQYF. The CDR3, as DNA: TGTGCCAGTACTCCGGGACAGGTCCCCGAGCAGTACTTC.

This clone was seen a single time. The rearrangement joins TRBV7-9 to TRBJ2-3; 9 bases line up with TRBD1. V trimming: 5 bases; J trimming: 6 bases; junction bases outside the gene matches: 6. Looked up from germline, CDR1 is SEHNR and CDR2 is FQNEAQ (reference sequence). The CDR3 is made up of 14 amino acids. CDR3 DNA sequence: TGTGCCAGCAGCCTACAGGGGGCTGCGGATACGCAGTATTTT. Protein: CASSLQGAADTQYF.

V is TRBV27 and J is TRBJ2-1; TRBD1 aligns across 8 bases. Per germline, CDR1 MNHEY and CDR2 SMNVEV (reference sequence). This CDR3 comprises 15 residues. With V trimmed by 6 bases and J by 2 bases, 6 bases remained unmatched. CDR3: CASREDRDAYNEQFF. The CDR3 coding sequence is TGTGCCAGCAGGGAGGACAGGGATGCCTACAATGAGCAGTTCTTC.

The rearrangement links TRBV11-2 to TRBJ1-2; tentative D call: TRBD1 (5 bases). The CDR3 runs 15 residues. The V end was cut by 4 bases, the J end by 4 bases, with 16 bases between. CDR1 is SGHAT, CDR2 FQNNGV, per germline. CDR3 nucleotide sequence: TGTGCCAGCAGCTCCCTATGGCGGGGGGGCTATGGCTACACCTTC. It is translated as CASSSLWRGGYGYTF.

The chain recombines TRBV11-2 with TRBJ2-3; D gene ambiguous. V gave up 3 bases and J gave up 0 bases, with 7 bases separating them. Germline values: CDR1 SGHAT, CDR2 FQNNGV. CDR3 length: 14 amino acids. CDR3 residues: CASSLMTSTDTQYF. The CDR3 nucleotides read TGTGCCAGCAGCTTGATGACTAGCACAGATACGCAGTATTTT.

This chain joins TRBV5-4 and TRBJ1-1; the D is unclear. The V and J ends lost 4 bases and 4 bases respectively, with 11 bases between them. This CDR3 is 13 amino acids long. Germline lookup yields CDR1 SGHNT and CDR2 YYREEE (reference sequence). CDR3 protein: CASSRSEGTEAFF. In nucleotides, the CDR3 is TGTGCCAGCAGCCGCAGTGAGGGCACTGAAGCTTTCTTT.

This clone was counted a single time. This chain joins TRBV13 and TRBJ1-1; D is unresolved. This CDR3 contains 12 residues. Trimming removed 2 bases from V and 4 bases from J, with 5 bases in between. The germline V gene encodes CDR1 PRHDT and CDR2 FYEKMQ (reference sequence). The CDR3 DNA sequence: TGTGCCAGCAGCTTACAAGGCACTGAAGCTTTCTTT. It is translated as CASSLQGTEAFF. The variable domain in full, with the rest retrieved from reference TRBV13 and TRBJ1-1, is AAGVIQSPRHLIKEKRETATLKCYPIPRHDTVYWYQQGPGQDPQFLISFYEKMQSDKGSIPDRFSAQQFSDYHSELNMSSLELGDSALYFCASSLQGTEAFFGQGTRLTVV.

The V and J genes are TRBV5-1 and TRBJ2-7; D is possibly TRBD1 or TRBD2 (5 bases each). V was trimmed by 0 bases and J by 6 bases, leaving 13 bases between them. The CDR3 is 14 residues long. The germline V gene encodes CDR1 SGHRS and CDR2 YFSETQ. CDR3 nucleotide sequence: TGCGCCAGCAGCTTGGTTGGGGGATCGGGCGAGCAGTACTTC. Amino acid sequence: CASSLVGGSGEQYF.

J is TRBJ1-4 and V is TRBV30, with D unclear. The CDR3 length is 18 residues. Germline CDR1 reads GTSNPN; CDR2 reads SVGIG (reference sequence). The V and J ends lost 4 bases and 3 bases respectively, with 24 bases between them. CDR3 residues: CAWISGTPFSAANEKLFF. The CDR3 nucleotides are TGTGCCTGGATTTCGGGCACCCCATTTAGCGCAGCTAATGAAAAACTGTTTTTT.

This chain uses TRBV6-1 with TRBJ2-7; 8 nucleotides align to TRBD2. The CDR3 loop spans 15 amino acids. Losses at the gene ends were 7 bases for V and 7 bases for J; bases not matched to a gene: 15. Germline V lookup: CDR1 MNHNS, CDR2 SASEGT. CDR3 sequence reads: CASTRVTGGPGEQYF. Here the CDR3 DNA reads TGTGCCAGCACTAGGGTGACGGGAGGGCCAGGGGAGCAGTACTTC.

This chain joins TRBV5-1 and TRBJ2-5, with no clear D. Trimming cost V 2 bases and J 1 base, with 0 bases left between them. Per germline, CDR1 SGHRS and CDR2 YFSETQ. This CDR3 has 11 residues. CDR3 nucleotides: TGCGCCAGCAGCTTCCAAGAGACCCAGTACTTC. Translating it yields CASSFQETQYF.

The chain has TRBV4-3 and TRBJ2-7; D may be TRBD1 (6 bases). This CDR3 has 15 residues. V was pared by 3 bases and J by 1 base, with 13 bases between. Per the germline V gene, CDR1 is LGHNA and CDR2 is YSLEER. The CDR3 spells CASSQGHQSSYEQYF. The DNA for the CDR3 is TGCGCCAGCAGCCAGGGACACCAGTCTTCCTACGAGCAGTACTTC.

The chain couples TRBV6-1 to TRBJ1-2, with TRBD1 identical over 7 bases. Germline CDR1 is MNHNS and CDR2 is SASEGT. The V and J ends lost 6 bases and 3 bases, in that order; junction bases with no gene match: 4. The CDR3 has 13 residues. CDR3 loop: CASRETGDYGYTF. CDR3 DNA sequence: TGTGCCAGCAGGGAAACAGGGGACTATGGCTACACCTTC.

The chain employs TRBV13 and TRBJ2-7; no clear D. The CDR3 has 11 amino acids. The germline gives CDR1 PRHDT, CDR2 FYEKMQ (reference sequence). V lost 5 bases, J lost 4 bases, and 6 bases lay in between. The CDR3, as DNA: TGTGCCAGCAGCCTGGGTTACGAGCAGTACTTC. This gives the protein CASSLGYEQYF.

The chain joins TRBV7-9 to TRBJ1-1; a possible D gene is TRBD1 (5 bases). Germline CDR1 is SEHNR and CDR2 is FQNEAQ (reference sequence). With 5 bases removed from V and 4 bases from J, the gap between germline ends came to 14 bases. CDR3 length equals 14 residues. CDR3 amino acids: CASSLQQGGTEAFF. As DNA, the CDR3 is TGTGCCAGCAGCCTACAGCAGGGCGGCACTGAAGCTTTCTTT.

V usage is TRBV29-1 and J usage is TRBJ2-1, with 9 bases that match TRBD1. V was pared by 7 bases and J by 9 bases, with 10 bases of the junction left unmatched. Germline V lookup: CDR1 SQVTM, CDR2 ANQGSEA. This CDR3 has 13 residues. CDR3 in amino acids: CSGDREFKGEQFF. DNA of the CDR3: TGCAGCGGGGACAGGGAATTTAAGGGTGAGCAGTTCTTC.

This clone was counted a single time. The V gene is TRBV5-4, the J gene TRBJ2-2; 14 bases agree with TRBD2. The germline V gene encodes CDR1 SGHNT and CDR2 YYREEE (reference sequence). This CDR3 has 18 amino acids. J lost 1 base, V lost 4 bases, and 6 bases had no gene match. The CDR3 DNA reads TGTGCCAGCAGCGGGGGGACTAGCGGGGGCTGGAACACCGGGGAGCTGTTTTTT. Its translation is CASSGGTSGGWNTGELFF.